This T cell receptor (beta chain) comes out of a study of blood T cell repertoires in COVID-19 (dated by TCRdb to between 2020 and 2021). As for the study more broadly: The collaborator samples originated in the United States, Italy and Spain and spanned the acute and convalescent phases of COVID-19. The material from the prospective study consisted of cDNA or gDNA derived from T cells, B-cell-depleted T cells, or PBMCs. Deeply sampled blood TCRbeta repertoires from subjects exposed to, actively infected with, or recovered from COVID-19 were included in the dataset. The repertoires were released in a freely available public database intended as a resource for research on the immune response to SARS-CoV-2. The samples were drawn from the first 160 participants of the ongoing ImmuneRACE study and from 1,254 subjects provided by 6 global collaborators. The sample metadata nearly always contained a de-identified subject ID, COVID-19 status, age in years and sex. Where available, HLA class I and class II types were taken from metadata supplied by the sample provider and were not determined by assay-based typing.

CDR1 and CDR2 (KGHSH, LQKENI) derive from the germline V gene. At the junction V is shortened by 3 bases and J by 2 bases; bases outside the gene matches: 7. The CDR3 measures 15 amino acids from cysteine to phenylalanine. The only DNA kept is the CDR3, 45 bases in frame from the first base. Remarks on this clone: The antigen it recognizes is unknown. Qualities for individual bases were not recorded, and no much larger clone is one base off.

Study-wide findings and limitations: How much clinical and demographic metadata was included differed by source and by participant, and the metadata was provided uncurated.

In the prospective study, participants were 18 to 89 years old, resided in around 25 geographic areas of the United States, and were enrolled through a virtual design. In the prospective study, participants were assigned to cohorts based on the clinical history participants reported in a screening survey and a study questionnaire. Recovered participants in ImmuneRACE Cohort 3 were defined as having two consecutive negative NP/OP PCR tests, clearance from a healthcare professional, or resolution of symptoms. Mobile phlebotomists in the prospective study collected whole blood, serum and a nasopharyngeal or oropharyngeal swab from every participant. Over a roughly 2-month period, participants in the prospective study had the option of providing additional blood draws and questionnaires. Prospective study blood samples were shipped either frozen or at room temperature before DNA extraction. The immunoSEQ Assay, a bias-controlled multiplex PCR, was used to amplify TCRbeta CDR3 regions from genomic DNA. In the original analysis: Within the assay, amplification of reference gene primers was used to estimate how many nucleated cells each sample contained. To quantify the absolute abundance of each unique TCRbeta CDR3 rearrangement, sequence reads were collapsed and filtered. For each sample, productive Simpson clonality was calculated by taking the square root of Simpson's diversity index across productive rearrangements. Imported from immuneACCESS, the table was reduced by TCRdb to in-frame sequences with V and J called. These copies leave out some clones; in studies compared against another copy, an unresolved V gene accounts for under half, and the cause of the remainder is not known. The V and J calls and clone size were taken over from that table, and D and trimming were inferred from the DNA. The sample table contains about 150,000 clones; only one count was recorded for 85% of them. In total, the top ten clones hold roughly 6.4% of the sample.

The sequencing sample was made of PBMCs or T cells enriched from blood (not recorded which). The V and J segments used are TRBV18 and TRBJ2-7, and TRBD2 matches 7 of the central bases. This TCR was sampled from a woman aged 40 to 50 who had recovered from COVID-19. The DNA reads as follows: TGTGCCAGCTCACCCGGGAAGCGGGATGCCTACGAGCAGTACTTC. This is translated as CASSPGKRDAYEQYF. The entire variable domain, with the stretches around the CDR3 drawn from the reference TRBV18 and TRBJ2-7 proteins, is NAGVMQNPRHLVRRRGQEARLRCSPMKGHSHVYWYRQLPEEGLKFMVYLQKENIIDESGMPKERFSAEFPKEGPSILRIQQVVRGDSAAYFCASSPGKRDAYEQYFGPGTRLTVT.